This paragraph covers one T cell receptor (beta chain) sequence. The antigen is undetermined. This entry belongs to a study of T cell responses to AZD1222 COVID-19 vaccine. Study-level points and caveats: Per reports, nearly half of all spike-specific TCRs target regions that are unmutated in variants. Clonal diversity was possibly underestimated, and the donors were mostly white British, with more females. Spike-specific TCR breadth and depth rose after two AZD1222 doses.

The method was immunoSEQ multiplex PCR; TCRdb's version includes in-frame clones alone and lacks a portion of them. Of approximately 100,000 clones listed, approximately 88% were seen once; the top ten hold around 8.7%. Germline CDR1 and CDR2: SEHNR and FQNEAQ (reference sequence). CDR3 length equals 14 residues. Trimming cost V 1 base and J 2 bases, with 8 bases left between them. The sequence came from an adult in good health. The chain has TRBV7-9 and TRBJ2-5, with D hard to call. The sequencing used peripheral blood, collected on day 0 of AZD1222 vaccination. CDR3: CASSLDWMQETQYF. Here the CDR3 DNA reads TGTGCCAGCAGCTTAGACTGGATGCAAGAGACCCAGTACTTC.